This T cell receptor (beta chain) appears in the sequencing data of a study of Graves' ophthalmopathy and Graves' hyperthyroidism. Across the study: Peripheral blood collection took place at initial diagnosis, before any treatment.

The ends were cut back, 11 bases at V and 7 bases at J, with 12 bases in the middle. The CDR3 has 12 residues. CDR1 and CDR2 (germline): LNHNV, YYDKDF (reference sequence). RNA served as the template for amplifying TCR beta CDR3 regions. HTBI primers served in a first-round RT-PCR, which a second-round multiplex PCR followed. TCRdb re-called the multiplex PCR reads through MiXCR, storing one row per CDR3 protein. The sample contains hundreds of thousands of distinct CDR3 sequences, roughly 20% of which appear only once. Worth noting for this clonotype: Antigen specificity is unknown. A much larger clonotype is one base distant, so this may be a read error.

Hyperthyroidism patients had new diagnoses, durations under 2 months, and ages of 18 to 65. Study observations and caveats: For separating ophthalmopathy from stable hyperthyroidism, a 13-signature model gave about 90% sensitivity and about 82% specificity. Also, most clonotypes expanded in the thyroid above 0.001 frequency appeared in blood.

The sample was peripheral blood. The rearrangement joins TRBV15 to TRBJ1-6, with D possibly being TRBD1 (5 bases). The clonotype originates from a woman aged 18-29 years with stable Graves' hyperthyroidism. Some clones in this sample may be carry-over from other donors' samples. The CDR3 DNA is TGTGCCTCCCAGTGGGGCAATTCACCCCTCCACTTT. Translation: CASQWGNSPLHF.